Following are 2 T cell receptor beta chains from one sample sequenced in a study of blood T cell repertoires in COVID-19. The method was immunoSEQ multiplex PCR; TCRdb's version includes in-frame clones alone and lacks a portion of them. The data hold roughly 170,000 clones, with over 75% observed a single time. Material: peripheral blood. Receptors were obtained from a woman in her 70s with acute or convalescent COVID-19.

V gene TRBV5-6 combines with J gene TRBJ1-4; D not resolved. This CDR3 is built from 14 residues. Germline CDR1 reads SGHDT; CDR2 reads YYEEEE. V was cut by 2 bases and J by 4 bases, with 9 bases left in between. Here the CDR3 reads CASSFLSVNEKLFF. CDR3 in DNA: TGTGCCAGCAGCTTTTTATCAGTTAATGAAAAACTGTTTTTT.

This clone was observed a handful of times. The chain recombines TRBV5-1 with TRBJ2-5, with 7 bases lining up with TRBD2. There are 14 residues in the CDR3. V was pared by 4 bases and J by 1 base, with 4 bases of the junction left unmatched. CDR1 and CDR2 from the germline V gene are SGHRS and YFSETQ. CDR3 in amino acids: CASSKAGTQETQYF. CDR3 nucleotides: TGCGCCAGCAGCAAAGCGGGGACCCAAGAGACCCAGTACTTC.